This T cell receptor (beta chain) appears in the sequencing data of a study of blood T cell repertoires in COVID-19. Libraries were prepared by immunoSEQ multiplex PCR; TCRdb keeps only in-frame clonotypes and omits some of them. The table records 200,000 to 250,000 clones, 65% to 90% of them present only once. The trim removed 6 bases at V and 5 bases at J, leaving 5 bases unmatched. Germline CDR1 SGHVS, CDR2 FQNEAQ. There are 14 residues in the CDR3. The sample was peripheral blood. The chain uses TRBV7-8 and TRBJ2-5, with 11 positions matching TRBD1. The receptor's source is a woman aged 70-85 years with COVID-19, enrolled during active disease. The CDR3 sequence: CASRARDRGETQYF. The CDR3 DNA is TGTGCCAGCAGAGCACGGGACAGGGGGGAGACCCAGTACTTC.